What follows describes a single T cell receptor beta chain. Its specificity is unknown. The sample is drawn from a study of cytomegalovirus exposure and HLA in healthy donors. About the study: Among approximately 400 genotyped donors, approximately 80% fell in the Caucasian-associated ancestry cluster.

The PCR made use of 60 Vbeta and 13 Jbeta primers. In the original processing: Later reanalysis found 75 million to 100 million unique TCR beta chains, 9 million to 12 million of them shared. Some clones are missing from TCRdb's copy, which holds only in-frame ones; the method was immunoSEQ multiplex PCR. V and J calls plus clone size are reproduced from that table; the DNA served to infer D and trimming. The repertoire holds 150,000 to 200,000 clones, around 68% seen once, with roughly 1.4% in the top ten. Study-wide results and limits: It was in a later analysis that TCR association rates were seen to vary by HLA locus, highest for DRB1 and lowest for HLA-C.

This TCR derives from a man between 50 and 59 years old in good health and CMV-seronegative. The sequenced material came from PBMCs.

CDR3 sequence reads: CASSPEGGPYEQYF. Here the CDR3 DNA reads TGCGCCAGCAGCCCCGAGGGGGGGCCTTACGAGCAGTACTTC. This chain connects TRBV5-1 to TRBJ2-5; perhaps TRBD2 as D (7 bases). TRBJ2-7 explains the end of the DNA better; the J call may be wrong. Germline V CDR1 and CDR2: SGHRS, YFSETQ. The CDR3 is 14 residues long.